This T cell receptor beta chain came from a study of CD8 T cells in Susac syndrome. In germline, CDR1 is MNHEY, CDR2 SVGAGI. The CDR3 contains 18 residues. V gave up 0 bases and J gave up 7 bases; unmatched junction bases: 10. With regard to this clonotype: Its antigen is currently unknown.

CD8+ and CD4+ T cells from blood underwent TCR beta sequencing, which was carried out in a high-throughput format. Healthy donors served as age- and sex-matched controls. TEMRA cells underwent FACS enrichment and CD8+ and CD4+ T cells underwent negative isolation. Points from the study as a whole: As the study acknowledged, the number of individuals in its TCR sequencing and HLA analysis was relatively small.

After extraction with the RNeasy kit, roughly 0.45 to 1 ug of the RNA was reverse transcribed using random hexamers. TCRdb passed the immunoSEQ multiplex PCR reads through MiXCR, listing each CDR3 protein once. This sample has roughly 110,000 distinct CDR3 sequences, with around 90% found just once. Sequencing used CD4+ T cells from PBMCs. The chain employs TRBV6-5 and TRBJ2-2; 11 bases agree with TRBD2. The receptor comes from a human donor in good health. CDR3 DNA: TGTGCCAGCAGTTACTCCACCATGGAGCTAGCGGGAGGCGGGGAGCTGTTTTTT. It yields the protein CASSYSTMELAGGGELFF.